This TCR beta chain was identified in a study of T cell responses to AZD1222 COVID-19 vaccine. Study-level findings and limits: After two AZD1222 doses, spike-specific TCR breadth and depth rose versus day 0. No repertoire was sampled before or during the peak T cell response, only after it. The CD4 TCRs associated with vaccination extended across spike and predominated at 160-218 and 743-854.

Here immunoSEQ multiplex PCR was the method, and the copy in TCRdb shows in-frame clones only, minus some. Of about 180,000 clones listed, around 90% were seen once; the top ten hold less than 2.5%. This clone was seen a single time. The antigen is not known. CDR3 length equals 16 residues. Germline lookup yields CDR1 SGHVS and CDR2 FQNEAQ. Trimming cost V 5 bases and J 2 bases; bases outside gene matches: 8. Sample: peripheral blood, taken 28 days after the second AZD1222 dose. This chain joins TRBV7-8 and TRBJ2-3, with TRBD1 matching over 9 bases. The TCR originated in an adult who received the AZD1222 COVID-19 vaccine. In DNA form, the CDR3 reads TGTGCCAGCAGCCCCCAAGGGACAGGGAACACAGATACGCAGTATTTT. The encoded protein is CASSPQGTGNTDTQYF.